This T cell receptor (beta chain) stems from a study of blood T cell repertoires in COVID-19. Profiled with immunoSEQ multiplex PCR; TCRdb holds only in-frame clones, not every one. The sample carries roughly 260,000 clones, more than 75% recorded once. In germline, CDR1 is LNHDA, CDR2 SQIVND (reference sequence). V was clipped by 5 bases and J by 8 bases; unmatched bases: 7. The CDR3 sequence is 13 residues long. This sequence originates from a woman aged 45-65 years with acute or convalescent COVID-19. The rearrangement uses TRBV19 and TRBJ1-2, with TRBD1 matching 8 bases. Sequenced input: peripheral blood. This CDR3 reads CASSVQGVDGYTF. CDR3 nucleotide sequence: TGTGCCAGTAGTGTACAGGGGGTTGACGGCTACACCTTC.